The 26 T cell receptor beta chains listed next were all sequenced from one sample in a study of T cell responses to AZD1222 COVID-19 vaccine. Generated by immunoSEQ multiplex PCR, the TCRdb table keeps only in-frame clones and is missing some. Here the sample spans about 130,000 clones, more than 75% being singletons. Sample: peripheral blood, taken on day 0 of AZD1222 vaccination. The receptors were sampled from an adult in good health.

The V and J genes are TRBV7-9 and TRBJ2-2; D is uncertain. The V end was cut by 0 bases, the J end by 1 base, with 3 bases between. Looked up from germline, CDR1 is SEHNR and CDR2 is FQNEAQ (reference sequence). This CDR3 comprises 14 residues. The CDR3 DNA follows: TGTGCCAGCAGCTTAGCAGGGAACACCGGGGAGCTGTTTTTT. It codes for CASSLAGNTGELFF.

This clone was observed a few times. This chain uses TRBV7-9 with TRBJ1-4, with unresolved D. Germline V gene lookup returns CDR1 SEHNR and CDR2 FQNEAQ (reference sequence). This CDR3 comprises 13 residues. Deletions cut 5 bases from V and 8 bases from J, with 12 bases between. CDR3 sequence (DNA): TGTGCCAGCAGCCCCCTTGAAGGGGAAAAACTGTTTTTT. Residues: CASSPLEGEKLFF.

The V and J genes are TRBV11-1 and TRBJ2-2; 8 bases agree with TRBD1. Looked up from germline, CDR1 is SGHAT and CDR2 is FQDESV (reference sequence). Unmatched junction bases numbered 2, after V lost 5 bases and J lost 6 bases. The CDR3 length is 13 residues. CDR3 bases: TGTGCCAGCAGCCTGGACAGGGCCGGGGAGCTGTTTTTT. It codes for CASSLDRAGELFF. Looking up the rest from reference TRBV11-1 and TRBJ2-2 gives the full variable domain: EAEVAQSPRYKITEKSQAVAFWCDPISGHATLYWYRQILGQGPELLVQFQDESVVDDSQLPKDRFSAERLKGVDSTLKIQPAELGDSAMYLCASSLDRAGELFFGEGSRLTVL.

V is TRBV6-5 and J is TRBJ2-2; D is tentatively TRBD1 or TRBD2 (6 bases each). CDR3 length: 13 amino acids. V shed 9 bases and J shed 6 bases, with 14 bases lying between them. Germline lookup yields CDR1 MNHEY and CDR2 SVGAGI. CDR3 coding DNA: TGTGCCAGTAACAACAGGGAGGCCGGGGAGCTGTTTTTT. Its translation: CASNNREAGELFF.

A single count supports this clone. The same CDR3 arises from other DNA sequences in this sample as well. The chain links TRBV24-1 to TRBJ1-1; D is unclear. The CDR3 runs to 13 residues. Germline V gives CDR1 KGHDR, CDR2 SFDVKD. V was shortened by 4 bases and J by 4 bases, with 9 bases between the two germline ends. The CDR3 spells CATSERGGTEAFF. The CDR3 DNA reads TGTGCCACCAGTGAAAGAGGAGGCACTGAAGCTTTCTTT.

This chain links TRBV6-1 with TRBJ1-3; D unclear. Deletions cut 0 bases from V and 0 bases from J, with 18 bases between. Germline CDR1 reads MNHNS; CDR2 reads SASEGT. The length of the CDR3 is 19 residues. The CDR3 sequence is CASSEAPSLRYHSGNTIYF. CDR3 DNA: TGTGCCAGCAGTGAAGCTCCGTCGCTGCGCTACCACTCTGGAAACACCATATATTTT.

This sequence joins TRBV9 and TRBJ2-7; 8 nucleotides line up with TRBD1. This CDR3 is built from 15 residues. Looked up from germline, CDR1 is SGDLS and CDR2 is YYNGEE. The trim removed 0 bases at V and 4 bases at J, leaving 6 bases unmatched. The CDR3 region is CASSVAQGAGYEQYF. The DNA of the CDR3 is TGTGCCAGCAGCGTAGCCCAGGGGGCAGGGTACGAGCAGTACTTC.

V usage is TRBV5-1 and J usage is TRBJ2-5, with TRBD2 matching over 11 bases. CDR1 and CDR2 from the germline V gene are SGHRS and YFSETQ. Trimming cost V 4 bases and J 7 bases; bases outside gene matches: 21. This CDR3 spans 19 amino acids. The CDR3 here is CASSPFPYSGGASVGTQYF. CDR3 nucleotide sequence: TGCGCCAGCAGCCCCTTCCCCTATAGCGGGGGGGCATCAGTTGGGACCCAGTACTTC.

This chain joins TRBV9 and TRBJ1-5, with 7 bases matching TRBD1. CDR1 and CDR2 from the germline V gene are SGDLS and YYNGEE. The CDR3 has 14 amino acids. The J segment lost 4 bases and the V segment lost 3 bases, leaving 4 bases of the junction unmatched. This chain's CDR3 is CASSAAGQNQPQHF. The CDR3 region has the DNA TGTGCCAGCAGCGCAGCGGGACAGAATCAGCCCCAGCATTTT.

The chain combines TRBV6-5 with TRBJ1-1, with D possibly TRBD1 on 6 matching bases. Germline V gives CDR1 MNHEY, CDR2 SVGAGI. The V and J ends lost 2 bases and 2 bases respectively, with 9 bases between them. This CDR3 contains 14 residues. This chain's CDR3 is CASSYRTANTEAFF. In DNA form, the CDR3 reads TGTGCCAGCAGTTACAGGACAGCAAACACTGAAGCTTTCTTT.

The V gene is TRBV9, the J gene TRBJ1-1; possibly TRBD1 for D (6 bases). Per the germline V gene, CDR1 is SGDLS and CDR2 is YYNGEE. The length of the CDR3 is 15 residues. Trimming took 3 bases from V and 4 from J, leaving 16 bases between them. The chain's CDR3 is CASSALTGSATEAFF. CDR3 nucleotides: TGTGCCAGCAGCGCTCTTACAGGGAGTGCCACTGAAGCTTTCTTT.

This chain uses TRBV29-1 with TRBJ2-1; D uncertain. Germline CDR1 reads SQVTM; CDR2 reads ANQGSEA. There are 16 residues in the CDR3. V was cut by 0 bases and J by 4 bases, with 16 bases left in between. The CDR3 DNA follows: TGCAGCGTTGAAGATCAGACTCCCCGATCGTACAATGAGCAGTTCTTC. Residues: CSVEDQTPRSYNEQFF.

This chain links TRBV3-1 (or the pseudogene TRBV3-2) with TRBJ2-3, with TRBD1 matching over 9 bases. This CDR3 is 15 amino acids long. Germline values: CDR1 LGHDT, CDR2 YNNKEL (reference sequence). V lost 4 bases and J lost 3; bases outside the gene matches: 5. This CDR3 reads CASSPTGQGTDTQYF. In nucleotides, the CDR3 is TGTGCCAGCAGCCCGACGGGACAGGGAACAGATACGCAGTATTTT.

Note on this clone: Other nucleotide sequences in the sample specify the same CDR3. V usage is TRBV5-1 and J usage is TRBJ1-1; TRBD1 is a possible D gene (6 bases). The CDR3 spans 13 residues. The V and J ends lost 0 bases and 5 bases respectively, with 8 bases between them. Germline CDR1 SGHRS, CDR2 YFSETQ. CDR3 coding DNA: TGCGCCAGCAGCTTGGAAGGGGGAACTGAAGCTTTCTTT. This sequence encodes CASSLEGGTEAFF.

In nucleotides, the CDR3 is TGTGCCAGTAGTATACATAGACAGGGCGGTCAGCCCCAGCATTTT. Protein product: CASSIHRQGGQPQHF. The chain has TRBV19 and TRBJ1-5, with 7 bases fitting TRBD1. Germline CDR1 LNHDA, CDR2 SQIVND (reference sequence). The trim removed 2 bases at V and 6 bases at J, leaving 7 bases unmatched. The CDR3 consists of 15 residues.

The rearrangement links TRBV2 to TRBJ1-1; D not resolved. Germline assignment: CDR1 SNHLY and CDR2 FYNNEI. This CDR3 comprises 12 residues. The ends were cut back, 2 bases at V and 6 bases at J, with 7 bases in the middle. The CDR3 reads CASSEQWAEAFF. In DNA, the CDR3 is TGTGCCAGCAGTGAACAGTGGGCTGAAGCTTTCTTT.

The chain has TRBV19 and TRBJ2-2; weak D call: TRBD1 (5 bases). V was cut by 0 bases and J by 1 base, with 12 bases left in between. CDR3 length equals 17 residues. Germline CDR1 reads LNHDA; CDR2 reads SQIVND (reference sequence). CDR3 loop: CASSIEGQELNTGELFF. CDR3 DNA sequence: TGTGCCAGTAGTATAGAGGGGCAGGAGTTGAACACCGGGGAGCTGTTTTTT.

This chain joins TRBV2 and TRBJ1-2, with 7 bases lining up with TRBD1. Trimming cost V 8 bases and J 0 bases; bases outside gene matches: 6. The germline CDR1 and CDR2 sequences are SNHLY and FYNNEI. The CDR3 has 14 residues. CDR3: CASVGQTANYGYTF. The CDR3 region has the DNA TGTGCCAGCGTGGGACAGACCGCTAACTATGGCTACACCTTC.

The gene calls are TRBV7-9 and TRBJ2-7; tentative D call: TRBD2 (5 bases). The germline gives CDR1 SEHNR, CDR2 FQNEAQ (reference sequence). The CDR3 has 16 amino acids. The V end was cut by 1 base, the J end by 7 bases, with 20 bases between. The CDR3 sequence is CASSLVAGSMPGEQYF. For the CDR3, the DNA is TGTGCCAGCAGCTTAGTGGCAGGATCAATGCCGGGGGAGCAGTACTTC.

This clone was counted only a few times. V usage is TRBV19 and J usage is TRBJ2-2; 7 positions match TRBD1. CDR3 length equals 14 residues. Germline CDR1 LNHDA, CDR2 SQIVND (reference sequence). V shed 3 bases, J shed 7 bases, and the junction held 5 bases outside the gene matches. CDR3 nucleotides: TGTGCCAGTAGTATTTACAGGGGAAACGGGGAGCTGTTTTTT. Its translation: CASSIYRGNGELFF.

This clone was counted between two and nine times. V is TRBV13 and J is TRBJ1-3; D gene uncertain. The CDR3 contains 13 residues. V was pared by 3 bases and J by 9 bases, with 12 bases between. Germline V gene sequence: CDR1 PRHDT, CDR2 FYEKMQ (reference sequence). CDR3 sequence (DNA): TGTGCCAGCAGCTTGAGCCAGCTGAGCACCATATATTTT. Its protein is CASSLSQLSTIYF.

The chain is built from TRBV6-5 and TRBJ1-5; a weak D match, TRBD1 (6 bases). Trimming cost V 5 bases and J 5 bases, with 16 bases left between them. Germline V gene data show CDR1 as MNHEY and CDR2 as SVGAGI. The CDR3 runs 15 residues. The CDR3 DNA reads TGTGCCAGCAGTAGTCAGGGGTGGGGGGATCAGCCCCAGCATTTT. It encodes CASSSQGWGDQPQHF.

The chain employs TRBV28 and TRBJ2-7; D is unresolved. Germline CDR1 and CDR2: MDHEN and SYDVKM. V lost 6 bases, J lost 4 bases, and 7 bases lay in between. The CDR3 is made up of 11 amino acids. CDR3 residues: CASRVGYEQYF. The CDR3 bases are TGTGCCAGCAGGGTGGGGTACGAGCAGTACTTC.

The chain combines TRBV19 with TRBJ2-5; D is undetermined. With 2 bases removed from V and 3 bases from J, the gap between germline ends came to 10 bases. The CDR3 is 14 residues long. Germline assignment: CDR1 LNHDA and CDR2 SQIVND (reference sequence). The CDR3 DNA reads as TGTGCCAGTAGTATATCTTGGTCCAAAGAGACCCAGTACTTC. Amino acid sequence: CASSISWSKETQYF.

This clone was observed a single time. The chain has TRBV27 and TRBJ2-5; TRBD2 aligns across 10 bases. The CDR3 extends over 16 amino acids. Germline loops: CDR1 MNHEY, CDR2 SMNVEV (reference sequence). The junction had 8 bases not matched to a gene; V was cut back by 2 bases and J by 5 bases. CDR3 loop: CASSLNERGGRETQYF. The DNA for the CDR3 is TGTGCCAGCAGTTTAAATGAGCGGGGGGGCCGGGAGACCCAGTACTTC.

The genes are TRBV7-9 and TRBJ1-4, with 7 bases lining up with TRBD1. The CDR3 has 18 amino acids. Germline-derived CDR1 and CDR2 are SEHNR and FQNEAQ (reference sequence). Unmatched junction bases numbered 12, after V lost 5 bases and J lost 0 bases. The CDR3 region has the DNA TGTGCCAGCAGCCTACCCGGGACAGCCCTATCAACTAATGAAAAACTGTTTTTT. This translates into CASSLPGTALSTNEKLFF.